This T cell receptor beta chain was obtained from a study of a mutant IDH1 vaccine in newly diagnosed glioma. The overall study: Of the patients given treatment, around 60% were male and around 38% were female, and a mean age of approximately 40 years was recorded.

Profiled with immunoSEQ multiplex PCR; TCRdb holds only in-frame clones, not every one. The sample has 50,000 or so clones, roughly 90% seen once. Overall study findings and caveats: Altogether, approximately 93% of patients exhibited vaccine-induced immune responses.

Regarding this clone: Its antigen is as yet unknown.

Germline V gene lookup returns CDR1 MGHRA and CDR2 YSYEKL. The CDR3 runs to 16 residues. Trimming pared 0 bases from V and 1 base from J, leaving 10 bases between. The time point was: week 11, during vaccination. The content of each vaccine dose was 300 ug of mutant IDH1 20-mer peptide, and topical imiquimod accompanied it. The TCR comes from a man aged 50-59 years with glioma. The V call is TRBV4-1, the J call TRBJ1-5; D gene uncertain. Here the sequenced sample was PBMCs, taken from a glioma patient whose treatment included an IDH1 peptide vaccine. The CDR3 spells CASSQEGRTSNQPQHF. The CDR3 nucleotides are TGCGCCAGCAGCCAAGAAGGGAGGACGAGCAATCAGCCCCAGCATTTT.